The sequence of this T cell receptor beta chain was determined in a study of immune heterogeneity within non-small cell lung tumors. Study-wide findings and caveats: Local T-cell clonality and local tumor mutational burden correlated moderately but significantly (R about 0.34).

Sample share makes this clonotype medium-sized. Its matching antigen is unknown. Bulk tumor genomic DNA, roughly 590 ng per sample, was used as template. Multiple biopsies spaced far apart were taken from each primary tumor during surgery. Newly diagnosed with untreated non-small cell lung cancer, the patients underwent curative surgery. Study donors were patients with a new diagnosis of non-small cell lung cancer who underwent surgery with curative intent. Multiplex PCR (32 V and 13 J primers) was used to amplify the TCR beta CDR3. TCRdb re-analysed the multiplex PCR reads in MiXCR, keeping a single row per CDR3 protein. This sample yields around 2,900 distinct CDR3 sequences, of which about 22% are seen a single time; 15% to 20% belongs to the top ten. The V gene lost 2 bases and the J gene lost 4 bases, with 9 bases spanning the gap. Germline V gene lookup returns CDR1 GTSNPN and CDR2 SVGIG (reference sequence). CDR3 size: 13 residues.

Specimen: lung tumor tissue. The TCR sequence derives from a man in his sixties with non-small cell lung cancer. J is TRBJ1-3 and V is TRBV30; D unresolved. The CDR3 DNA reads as TGTGCCTGGAGTACGGATGGAGGAAACACCATATATTTT. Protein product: CAWSTDGGNTIYF.